These T cell receptor beta chains were read from a single sample in a study of T cell changes during pregnancy in multiple sclerosis. TCRdb's copy holds only in-frame clones and misses some; the assay was immunoSEQ multiplex PCR. Of around 39,000 clones in the sample, about 90% are singletons; the top ten hold roughly 1.2%. The sample consisted of CD4+ T cells from peripheral blood mononuclear cells, taken before pregnancy. The receptors come from a female donor with multiple sclerosis, enrolled in a pregnancy study. Each CDR3 is given with its conserved first and last residue. A D gene is named only where the DNA matches it firmly.

d_gene	v_gene	j_gene	CDR3nt	CDR3aa
TRBD2	TRBV7-6	TRBJ2-7	TGTGCCAGCAGCCTACTAGCGGGACAATCCTACGAGCAGTACTTC	CASSLLAGQSYEQYF
TRBD2	TRBV10-1	TRBJ2-3	TGCGCCAGCAGTGTTGGTAGCGGGAGTACAGATACGCAGTATTTT	CASSVGSGSTDTQYF
.	TRBV28	TRBJ2-7	TGTGCCAGCAGTCCACCTGCGGGACTGACACCCAGGGAGCAGTACTTC	CASSPPAGLTPREQYF
.	TRBV7-6	TRBJ2-1	TGTGCCAGCAGTTACCCACCTCCGACTCCCACATACAATGAGCAGTTCTTC	CASSYPPPTPTYNEQFF
.	TRBV7-2	TRBJ2-5	TGTGCCAGCAGCTTAGAGTTCTTAGTGCGAGAGACCCAGTACTTC	CASSLEFLVRETQYF
.	TRBV9	TRBJ1-1	TGTGCCAGCAGCGTAGTTGGGGACTGGGGCACTGAAGCTTTCTTT	CASSVVGDWGTEAFF
.	TRBV29-1	TRBJ1-2	TGCAGCGTCCGGAGCGGGGAGATTAGGACGGGCTACACCTTC	CSVRSGEIRTGYTF
TRBD1	TRBV5-1	TRBJ2-2	TGCGCCAGCAGCCGACAGGGGGGCGCGAACACCGGGGAGCTGTTTTTT	CASSRQGGANTGELFF
.	TRBV9	TRBJ2-3	TGTGCCAGCAGCGTATCAACGGGGGCAGATACGCAGTATTTT	CASSVSTGADTQYF
.	TRBV27	TRBJ2-5	TGTGCCAGCGCGAGAGAAGAGACCCAGTACTTC	CASAREETQYF
.	TRBV7-2	TRBJ1-1	TGTGCCAGCAGCTTAGTTGGGGGCAGAGATGAAGCTTTCTTT	CASSLVGGRDEAFF
.	TRBV7-9	TRBJ1-2	TGTGCCAGCAGCTTATCAGATAACTATGGCTACACCTTC	CASSLSDNYGYTF
TRBD1	TRBV5-1	TRBJ2-3	TGCGCCAGCATGTCGGAACGACAGGGGAGCACAGATACGCAGTATTTT	CASMSERQGSTDTQYF
TRBD1	TRBV27	TRBJ2-7	TGTGCCAGCAGTCCGACAGGGGGCGGGGAGCAGTACTTC	CASSPTGGGEQYF
TRBD1	TRBV27	TRBJ1-1	TGTGCCAGCAGTTTCGGCAGGACAGGGGTCGGTCGCACTGAAGCTTTCTTT	CASSFGRTGVGRTEAFF